These T cell receptor beta chains were read from a single sample in a study of T cell responses to AZD1222 COVID-19 vaccine. Sequenced by immunoSEQ multiplex PCR; TCRdb stores in-frame clones only, minus some. The data hold 130,000 or so clones, with roughly 82% observed a single time. This sample comprised peripheral blood, obtained 28 days after the second AZD1222 dose. These receptors were taken from an adult who received the AZD1222 COVID-19 vaccine. CDR3s include the opening cysteine and the closing phenylalanine or tryptophan. D genes are given only for firm matches. Only part of the rows carry a size: once, few, many, or a class if the clone is expanded.

>TRBJ2-5|TRBD1|TRBV6-5|.
CASSYFRQGEWETQYF
TGTGCCAGCAGTTACTTCCGACAGGGGGAATGGGAGACCCAGTACTTC
>TRBJ1-6|TRBD1|TRBV7-6|.
CASSSETGDNSPLHF
TGTGCCAGCAGCTCAGAAACAGGGGATAATTCACCCCTCCACTTT
>TRBJ1-3|TRBD1|TRBV15|few
CATGQGSGNTIYF
TGTGCCACAGGACAGGGGTCGGGAAACACCATATATTTT
>TRBJ2-3|.|TRBV11-3|.
CASSSEGLNTDTQYF
TGTGCCAGCAGCTCCGAAGGACTGAACACAGATACGCAGTATTTT
>TRBJ2-1|.|TRBV3-1/TRBV3-2|.
CASSQPTGMQSSYNEQFF
TGTGCCAGCAGCCAACCCACAGGGATGCAGAGCTCCTACAATGAGCAGTTCTTC
>TRBJ2-2|TRBD2|TRBV9|.
CASSFGGSTGELFF
TGTGCCAGCAGCTTCGGGGGGTCCACCGGGGAGCTGTTTTTT
>TRBJ1-2|.|TRBV28|.
CATQRGVYGYTF
TGTGCCACCCAACGAGGGGTCTATGGCTACACCTTC
>TRBJ1-6|.|TRBV2|.
CASSGRQGHNSPLHF
TGTGCCAGCAGTGGGCGGCAGGGACATAATTCACCCCTCCACTTT
>TRBJ2-7|.|TRBV27|.
CASRVGEFSSDEQYF
TGTGCCAGCAGGGTCGGAGAGTTCTCGTCCGACGAGCAGTACTTC
>TRBJ1-1|.|TRBV11-1|.
CASSLRGNTEAFF
TGTGCCAGCAGCTTAAGGGGGAACACTGAAGCTTTCTTT
>TRBJ2-6|TRBD1|TRBV6-5|.
CASKDRGSGANVLTF
TGTGCCAGCAAAGACAGGGGATCAGGGGCCAACGTCCTGACTTTC
>TRBJ2-3|.|TRBV10-1|.
CASSEPLRGAGDTQYF
TGCGCCAGCAGTGAGCCCCTCCGGGGGGCGGGGGATACGCAGTATTTT
>TRBJ2-7|.|TRBV5-1|.
CASSLVSGYEQYF
TGCGCCAGCAGCTTGGTTTCCGGCTACGAGCAGTACTTC
>TRBJ1-2|.|TRBV4-3|.
CASSQDPGNNYGYTF
TGCGCCAGCAGCCAAGATCCAGGGAATAACTATGGCTACACCTTC
>TRBJ2-5|TRBD2|TRBV5-8|.
CASSLDGTSLSETQYF
TGTGCCAGCAGCTTGGACGGGACTAGCTTGAGCGAGACCCAGTACTTC
>TRBJ2-3|.|TRBV6-5|.
CAAGGGTLPQYF
TGTGCCGCCGGGGGCGGGACCCTCCCGCAGTATTTT
>TRBJ2-7|.|TRBV14|many
CASSQPFEQKEQYF
TGTGCCAGCAGCCAACCCTTCGAACAGAAGGAGCAGTACTTC
>TRBJ1-6|TRBD1|TRBV6-2/TRBV6-3|.
CASSPEQGNFGSPLHF
TGTGCCAGCAGTCCGGAACAGGGGAACTTTGGTTCACCCCTCCACTTT
>TRBJ1-6|.|TRBV10-3|.
CAISESKGDNSPLHF
TGTGCCATCAGTGAGTCGAAGGGGGATAATTCACCCCTCCACTTT
>TRBJ2-7|.|TRBV9|.
CASSVEAGTYEQYF
TGTGCCAGCAGCGTAGAGGCAGGGACCTACGAGCAGTACTTC
>TRBJ2-5|TRBD1|TRBV19|.
CASSPMDRDQETQYF
TGTGCCAGTAGCCCTATGGACAGGGACCAAGAGACCCAGTACTTC
>TRBJ2-3|TRBD2|TRBV7-2|.
CASIPFAGGFTDTQYF
TGTGCCAGCATTCCATTTGCGGGGGGGTTCACAGATACGCAGTATTTT